This section outlines one TCR beta chain sequence together with its context. The data derive from a study of T cell changes during pregnancy in multiple sclerosis. Sequencing was performed with immunoSEQ multiplex PCR; in TCRdb, only in-frame clones are kept and a portion is missing. The sample has 45,000 to 60,000 clones, 93% seen once. Trimming pared 4 bases from V and 4 bases from J, leaving 16 bases between. This CDR3 region has 15 residues. Germline V gene lookup returns CDR1 MDHEN and CDR2 SYDVKM. This chain uses TRBV28 with TRBJ1-2, with D perhaps matching TRBD1 (6 bases). The sample here was peripheral blood, taken in the second trimester of pregnancy. This clonotype was obtained from a female donor with multiple sclerosis, enrolled in a pregnancy study. CDR3 sequence reads: CASSSPGHLIYGYTF. The CDR3 nucleotides read TGTGCCAGCAGTTCCCCGGGACACCTCATCTATGGCTACACCTTC.